This TCR beta chain was observed in a study of T cell responses to AZD1222 COVID-19 vaccine. Study background: Second doses at about 4 or about 12 weeks were pooled. Notes on the study in general: Among vaccine-associated CD4 TCRs, coverage spanned spike, with dominance at 160-218 and 743-854. Nearly half of spike-specific TCRs reportedly target unmutated variant regions.

For this clone: Its antigen is unknown.

CDR3 length equals 12 residues. The germline gives CDR1 MDHEN, CDR2 SYDVKM. Between the trimmed V and J ends, which lost 6 bases and 7 bases, there was a span of 12 bases. Using immunoSEQ multiplex PCR, the repertoire was profiled, and TCRdb retains in-frame clones only, with some absent. This sample carries 95,000 to 150,000 clones, about 90% of them seen once, and the ten largest clones take under 9%. The receptor was derived from an adult in good health. The material sequenced was peripheral blood, taken on day 0 of AZD1222 vaccination. This chain connects TRBV28 to TRBJ1-1, with D uncertain. CDR3 protein: CASRDGRSEAFF. In nucleotides, the CDR3 is TGTGCCAGCAGGGACGGACGGAGTGAAGCTTTCTTT.